The text below deals with one T cell receptor (beta chain). This CDR3 region has 13 residues. V was clipped by 9 bases and J by 0 bases, with 9 bases between them. In germline, CDR1 is MNHEY, CDR2 SMNVEV (reference sequence). These data belong to a study of CD8 T cells in Susac syndrome. RNA totalling roughly 0.45 to 1 ug underwent reverse transcription with random hexamers. TCRdb reprocessed the immunoSEQ multiplex PCR reads with MiXCR, giving one entry per CDR3 protein. The table has a few hundred thousand distinct CDR3 sequences, about 93% seen once. V gene TRBV27 combines with J gene TRBJ1-5; no clear D. The sample comprised CD8+ T cells from PBMCs. The clonotype originates from a human donor with multiple sclerosis. This CDR3 reads CASGRYSNQPQHF. The CDR3 nucleotides are TGTGCCAGTGGACGTTATAGCAATCAGCCCCAGCATTTT.